The clone carrying this TCR beta chain was detected ten times or more. All patients picked for sequencing had shown, by flow cytometry, an expansion of CD8+CD57+ cells. This record belongs to a study of CD8+CD57+ T cells in acquired aplastic anemia. The template used for profiling TCR beta VDJ and CDR3 was genomic DNA. Each CDR3 protein gets one entry after TCRdb re-called the reads with MiXCR. The sample consists of approximately 190,000 distinct CDR3 sequences, around half of them appearing once. The sample taken for sequencing was sorted CD4+, CD8+, or CD8+CD57+ T cells (not recorded which) from PBMCs. The sequence derives from a human donor with aplastic anemia.

In DNA, the CDR3 is TGTGCCAGCAGCTTAATCTTTCGGGCGGGAGCGGTAGATACGCAGTATTTT. It yields the protein CASSLIFRAGAVDTQYF. The chain recombines TRBV7-2 with TRBJ2-3; 7 bases are shared with TRBD2. CDR1 and CDR2 from the germline V gene are SGHTA and FQGNSA. The CDR3 totals 17 residues. The ends lost 2 bases at V and 5 bases at J; junction bases unmatched: 13.